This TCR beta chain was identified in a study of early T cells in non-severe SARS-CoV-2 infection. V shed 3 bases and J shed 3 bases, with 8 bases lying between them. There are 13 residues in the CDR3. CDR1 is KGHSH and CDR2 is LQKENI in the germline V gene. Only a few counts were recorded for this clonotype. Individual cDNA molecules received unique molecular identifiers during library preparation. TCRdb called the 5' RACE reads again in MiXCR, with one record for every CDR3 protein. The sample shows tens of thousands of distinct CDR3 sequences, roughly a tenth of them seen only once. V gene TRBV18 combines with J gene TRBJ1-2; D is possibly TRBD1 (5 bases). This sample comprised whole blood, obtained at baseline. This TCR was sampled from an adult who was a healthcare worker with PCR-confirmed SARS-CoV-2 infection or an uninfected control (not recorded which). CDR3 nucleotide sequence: TGTGCCAGCTCACCGGGCAGGGACTATGGCTACACCTTC. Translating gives CASSPGRDYGYTF.